A single sample is the source of the 23 T cell receptor beta chains below, sequenced in a study of PD-L1 blockade in urothelial cancer. Time point reported: pretreatment peripheral blood. This table comes from immunoSEQ multiplex PCR, and its TCRdb copy is limited to in-frame clones, with some not included. Altogether around 34,000 clones are present, around 81% being singletons, with the ten largest covering about 15%. Sequences were derived from PBMCs, sampled around atezolizumab (anti-PD-L1) treatment. Receptors were obtained from an elderly man with urothelial cancer.

Regarding this clone: Other DNA sequences in this specimen translate into the identical CDR3. The chain joins TRBV27 to TRBJ2-5; 11 nucleotides line up with TRBD1. The CDR3 has 15 residues. Germline V gene sequence: CDR1 MNHEY, CDR2 SMNVEV (reference sequence). V lost 4 bases, J lost 1 base, and 2 bases stayed unmatched. The CDR3 sequence: CASSSGTGGQETQYF. The CDR3 nucleotides read TGTGCCAGCAGTTCCGGGACAGGGGGCCAAGAGACCCAGTACTTC.

The chain recombines TRBV7-8 with TRBJ2-7, with 7 bases aligning to TRBD2. The germline V gene encodes CDR1 SGHVS and CDR2 FQNEAQ. J was trimmed by 3 bases and V by 4 bases; bases with no gene match: 12. This CDR3 has 16 amino acids. The CDR3 sequence: CASSSHHSSGSYEQYF. The CDR3 DNA reads as TGTGCCAGCAGCTCACATCATTCTAGCGGAAGCTACGAGCAGTACTTC.

The gene calls are TRBV28 and TRBJ2-7; TRBD1 matches 8 bases. With V trimmed by 6 bases and J by 5 bases, 6 bases remained unmatched. Germline V CDR1 and CDR2: MDHEN, SYDVKM. The CDR3 totals 13 residues. The CDR3 coding sequence is TGTGCCAGCAGAACGGACAGGGTTGACGAGCAGTACTTC. Amino acid sequence: CASRTDRVDEQYF. The full variable domain, its missing parts supplied by reference TRBV28 and TRBJ2-7, is DVKVTQSSRYLVKRTGEKVFLECVQDMDHENMFWYRQDPGLGLRLIYFSYDVKMKEKGDIPEGYSVSREKKERFSLILESASTNQTSMYLCASRTDRVDEQYFGPGTRLTVT.

The chain links TRBV6-5 to TRBJ2-1; 10 bases are a match to TRBD2. The CDR3 spans 15 residues. Germline CDR1 is MNHEY and CDR2 is SVGAGI. J was trimmed by 7 bases and V by 7 bases; bases with no gene match: 10. The CDR3 sequence: CASNVAGGGRNEQFF. CDR3 sequence (DNA): TGTGCCAGCAACGTAGCGGGAGGAGGAAGGAATGAGCAGTTCTTC.

The chain joins TRBV18 to TRBJ2-5, with D unclear. The CDR3 is made up of 12 amino acids. Trimming left V 0 bases short and J 10 bases short, with 9 bases between. CDR1 and CDR2 (germline): KGHSH, LQKENI. The CDR3 nucleotides are TGTGCCAGCTCACCACCGGTCGGGTTCCAGTACTTC. It is translated as CASSPPVGFQYF.

The chain carries TRBV30 and TRBJ2-3; 7 bases agree with TRBD2. After removal of 3 bases from V and 2 bases from J, the junction contained 11 bases not matched to a gene. Germline-derived CDR1 and CDR2 are GTSNPN and SVGIG (reference sequence). CDR3 length: 16 amino acids. This chain's CDR3 is CAWRLGGAGFTDTQYF. The CDR3 region has the DNA TGTGCCTGGAGGTTGGGAGGAGCGGGGTTCACAGATACGCAGTATTTT. Supplemented by reference TRBV30 and TRBJ2-3, the full variable domain reads SQTIHQWPATLVQPVGSPLSLECTVEGTSNPNLYWYRQAAGRGLQLLFYSVGIGQISSEVPQNLSASRPQDRQFILSSKKLLLSDSGFYLCAWRLGGAGFTDTQYFGPGTRLTVL.

V gene TRBV10-3 combines with J gene TRBJ2-7; 7 positions agree with TRBD1. The CDR3 runs to 15 residues. The J segment lost 4 bases and the V segment lost 3 bases, leaving 9 bases of the junction unmatched. Germline V lookup: CDR1 ENHRY, CDR2 SYGVKD. CDR3 sequence reads: CAISERGQTLYEQYF. The CDR3 DNA reads as TGTGCCATCAGTGAAAGGGGACAGACTTTGTACGAGCAGTACTTC.

The count of this clone is one. This CDR3 is also generated by other DNA sequences in the sample. This chain connects TRBV7-6 to TRBJ2-7; 11 bases line up with TRBD2. CDR1 is SGHVS, CDR2 FNYEAQ, per germline. Trimming removed 4 bases from V and 6 bases from J; junction bases left unmatched: 14. This CDR3 is built from 17 residues. The CDR3 reads CASSSAGTSGPPIEQYF. CDR3 bases: TGTGCCAGCAGCTCCGCCGGGACTAGCGGTCCCCCGATCGAGCAGTACTTC.

The chain recombines TRBV5-4 with TRBJ2-7; 8 bases are shared with TRBD2. CDR1 SGHNT and CDR2 YYREEE come from the germline V gene (reference sequence). CDR3 size: 15 residues. V trimming: 5 bases; J trimming: 0 bases; junction bases outside the gene matches: 7. The CDR3 DNA follows: TGTGCCAGCAGGACGAGCGGGAGCCCCTCCTACGAGCAGTACTTC. Translation: CASRTSGSPSYEQYF.

This clone was seen just once. V and J are TRBV7-2 and TRBJ2-3; 13 bases fit TRBD2. From germline, CDR1 is SGHTA and CDR2 FQGNSA. This CDR3 contains 16 residues. V was pared by 5 bases and J by 3 bases, with 5 bases of the junction left unmatched. CDR3 nucleotide sequence: TGTGCCAGCAGCCCCCCGGGACTAGCGGGAACAGATACGCAGTATTTT. It specifies CASSPPGLAGTDTQYF. The full variable domain, rest sourced from reference TRBV7-2 and TRBJ2-3, is GAGVSQSPSNKVTEKGKDVELRCDPISGHTALYWYRQSLGQGLEFLIYFQGNSAPDKSGLPSDRFSAERTGGSVSTLTIQRTQQEDSAVYLCASSPPGLAGTDTQYFGPGTRLTVL.

This clone was seen a few times. V and J are TRBV5-4 and TRBJ1-2; 7 bases align to TRBD1. This CDR3 spans 14 amino acids. Germline lookup yields CDR1 SGHNT and CDR2 YYREEE (reference sequence). The V gene end was trimmed by 4 bases and the J gene end by 2 bases; junction bases not matched to a gene: 5. The CDR3 sequence: CASSGQVGNYGYTF. The CDR3 DNA reads TGTGCCAGCAGCGGACAGGTGGGGAACTATGGCTACACCTTC.

This chain joins TRBV9 and TRBJ1-3; D unresolved. CDR1 is SGDLS and CDR2 is YYNGEE in the germline V gene. V lost 1 base and J lost 3, with 11 bases in between. The CDR3 sequence is 15 residues long. Here the CDR3 reads CASSVSEALGNTIYF. DNA for the CDR3: TGTGCCAGCAGCGTATCAGAGGCACTTGGAAACACCATATATTTT.

The chain employs TRBV5-1 and TRBJ2-5, with TRBD2 identical over 12 bases. Germline V CDR1 and CDR2: SGHRS, YFSETQ. The CDR3 spans 16 residues. J gave up 4 bases and V 1 base, and 5 bases lay outside the gene matches. The CDR3 loop is CASSLTLAGGRETQYF. The CDR3 nucleotides are TGCGCCAGCAGCTTGACTCTAGCGGGAGGGAGAGAGACCCAGTACTTC.

This clone was counted once. DNA for the CDR3: TGTGCCAGAAGCCCGGACTTATGGGACAGGGCCTCCTACGAGCAGTACTTC. Translation gives CARSPDLWDRASYEQYF. This chain uses TRBV5-3 with TRBJ2-7, with TRBD1 identical over 9 bases. TRBV5-3 is assigned to the ORF class and has an uncertain function. This CDR3 contains 17 residues. V shed 4 bases and J 0 bases; nucleotides not matched to a gene: 11.

This clone has only a few counts. This chain joins TRBV4-1 and TRBJ2-4, with D perhaps matching TRBD2 (8 bases). V was pared by 4 bases and J by 8 bases, with 21 bases between. The CDR3 contains 16 residues. The germline V gene encodes CDR1 MGHRA and CDR2 YSYEKL. The CDR3 nucleotides are TGCGCCAGCAGCCCGACCTTAGCGGGAACAGGGGACATTCAGTACTTC. This translates into CASSPTLAGTGDIQYF.

The chain joins TRBV19 to TRBJ1-2; D possibly corresponds to TRBD1 (6 bases). Trimming pared 3 bases from V and 6 bases from J, leaving 20 bases between. The length of the CDR3 is 16 residues. The germline V gene has CDR1 LNHDA and CDR2 SQIVND (reference sequence). The CDR3 reads CASSIDRLSGENGYTF. CDR3 in DNA: TGTGCCAGTAGTATCGACAGGCTTTCCGGGGAGAATGGCTACACCTTC.

The V call is TRBV23-1, the J call TRBJ2-6; 7 positions match TRBD1. TRBV23-1 is an open reading frame, and its role is uncertain. V lost 9 bases to trimming and J lost 0 bases; unmatched junction nucleotides: 20. The CDR3 runs to 20 residues. This chain's CDR3 is CASPPRDRDRIRSGANVLTF. The CDR3 DNA is TGCGCCAGTCCCCCTCGGGACCGGGACAGAATTCGCTCTGGGGCCAACGTCCTGACTTTC.

The gene calls are TRBV4-1 and TRBJ2-3; TRBD2 aligns across 13 bases. This CDR3 is built from 17 residues. V lost 3 bases to trimming and J lost 4 bases; unmatched junction nucleotides: 7. The germline gives CDR1 MGHRA, CDR2 YSYEKL. The CDR3 region is CASSQRTSGSHSDTQYF. The CDR3 nucleotides read TGCGCCAGCAGCCAGAGGACTAGCGGGAGTCACTCAGATACGCAGTATTTT.

The gene calls are TRBV7-9 and TRBJ2-2; 8 bases are shared with TRBD2. CDR3 size: 16 residues. J was trimmed by 3 bases and V by 5 bases; bases with no gene match: 8. The germline gives CDR1 SEHNR, CDR2 FQNEAQ (reference sequence). Here the CDR3 reads CASSRGRGGDTGELFF. The CDR3 bases are TGTGCCAGCAGCCGTGGCCGGGGGGGCGACACCGGGGAGCTGTTTTTT.

The gene calls are TRBV15 and TRBJ1-1, with TRBD1 identical over 7 bases. Trimming cost V 2 bases and J 1 base; bases outside gene matches: 7. CDR1 is LNHNV, CDR2 YYDKDF, per germline (reference sequence). CDR3 length: 16 amino acids. The CDR3 is CATSRTRTGKNTEAFF. As DNA, the CDR3 is TGTGCCACCAGCAGAACAAGGACAGGAAAGAACACTGAAGCTTTCTTT.

This chain joins TRBV19 and TRBJ1-2, with a weak D call TRBD1 (5 bases). From germline, CDR1 is LNHDA and CDR2 SQIVND (reference sequence). This CDR3 contains 17 residues. Trimming took 3 bases from V and 0 from J, leaving 17 bases between them. In nucleotides, the CDR3 is TGTGCCAGTAGTATGGGGCAGAACAACCTACCTAACTATGGCTACACCTTC. Encoded protein: CASSMGQNNLPNYGYTF.

This sequence joins TRBV9 and TRBJ2-5; 9 bases are a match to TRBD2. Germline V gene lookup returns CDR1 SGDLS and CDR2 YYNGEE. The junction had 8 bases not matched to a gene; V was cut back by 0 bases and J by 5 bases. The CDR3 loop spans 16 amino acids. CDR3 sequence: CASSVVGSGRGETQYF. The CDR3 DNA follows: TGTGCCAGCAGCGTAGTAGGTAGCGGGAGAGGGGAGACCCAGTACTTC. The variable domain in full, completed from reference TRBV9 and TRBJ2-5, reads DSGVTQTPKHLITATGQRVTLRCSPRSGDLSVYWYQQSLDQGLQFLIQYYNGEERAKGNILERFSAQQFPDLHSELNLSSLELGDSALYFCASSVVGSGRGETQYFGPGTRLLVL.

The rearrangement joins TRBV10-3 to TRBJ2-1; 11 nucleotides line up with TRBD2. This CDR3 contains 18 residues. V shed 2 bases, J shed 5 bases, and the junction held 11 bases outside the gene matches. The germline V gene encodes CDR1 ENHRY and CDR2 SYGVKD. The CDR3 region is CAISEPHRLAGSNNEQFF. The CDR3 DNA sequence: TGTGCCATCAGTGAGCCCCACCGACTAGCGGGGTCGAACAATGAGCAGTTCTTC.